This T cell receptor (beta chain) came from a study of early T cells in non-severe SARS-CoV-2 infection. Across the whole study: Unsorted whole blood bulk RNA was sequenced, with unpaired chains. Study conclusions and caveats: The study's VDJdb matching favored anti-spike CD8 responses and missed private and CD4 specificities.

This clonotype was detected a few times. Its antigen remains unidentified. Individual cDNA molecules received unique molecular identifiers during library preparation. MiXCR, run by TCRdb on the 5' RACE reads, gives a single entry per CDR3 protein. The sample consists of around 66,000 distinct CDR3 sequences, less than 15% of them appearing once. V gave up 5 bases and J gave up 1 base; unmatched junction bases: 8. This CDR3 is built from 15 residues. The germline CDR1 and CDR2 sequences are MNHNY and SVGAGI (reference sequence). This sequence joins TRBV6-6 and TRBJ2-7; 7 bases align to TRBD1. The specimen sequenced was whole blood. The receptor comes from an adult who was a healthcare worker with PCR-confirmed SARS-CoV-2 infection or an uninfected control (not recorded which). In nucleotides, the CDR3 is TGTGCCAGCAGTGCGGCGACAGGGTCTTCCTACGAGCAGTACTTC. Its protein is CASSAATGSSYEQYF.